A single sample gave rise to the 25 T cell receptor beta chains below, sequenced in a study of blood T cell repertoires in COVID-19. Generated by immunoSEQ multiplex PCR, the TCRdb table keeps only in-frame clones and is missing some. The data contain some 210,000 clones, roughly four fifths of them singletons. Sequencing used peripheral blood. The receptors were sampled from a woman in her 40s with acute or convalescent COVID-19.

The gene calls are TRBV24-1 and TRBJ2-3; possibly TRBD1 for D (6 bases). V gave up 1 base and J gave up 4 bases, with 11 bases separating them. Germline assignment: CDR1 KGHDR and CDR2 SFDVKD. The CDR3 sequence is 15 residues long. CDR3 protein: CATSDFQGSSDTQYF. The DNA of the CDR3 is TGTGCCACCAGTGATTTCCAGGGGAGCTCAGATACGCAGTATTTT.

The chain recombines TRBV11-3 with TRBJ2-7; 8 nucleotides align to TRBD2. Germline trimming cut 0 bases from V and 0 bases from J; bases unmatched to any gene: 10. CDR1 is SGHNT and CDR2 is YENEEA in the germline V gene. The CDR3 contains 18 residues. DNA for the CDR3: TGTGCCAGCAGCTTAGATCGACCGCCCCGGGAGGGCTCCTACGAGCAGTACTTC. Amino acids: CASSLDRPPREGSYEQYF.

V is TRBV12-3 or TRBV12-4 and J is TRBJ2-1, with D unresolved. V dropped 3 bases and J dropped 8 bases, with 11 bases sitting between them. CDR3 size: 13 residues. The CDR3 protein is CASSFPQADEQFF. CDR3 bases: TGTGCCAGCAGTTTTCCCCAGGCCGATGAGCAGTTCTTC.

The table lists this clone with a few counts. The chain couples TRBV18 to TRBJ1-2; D is uncertain. The CDR3 has 12 residues. Trimming took off 5 bases at V and 8 bases at J, with 12 bases between the two ends. CDR1 is KGHSH, CDR2 LQKENI, per germline. This CDR3 is CASSGDQGGYTF. The CDR3 region has the DNA TGTGCCAGCTCAGGAGATCAAGGAGGCTACACCTTC.

This clone was detected once. This chain joins TRBV7-2 and TRBJ2-1; D perhaps matches TRBD2 (7 bases). This CDR3 comprises 16 residues. CDR1 is SGHTA, CDR2 FQGNSA, per germline. V lost 3 bases, J lost 8 bases, and 20 bases lay in between. CDR3: CASSFGGGSILDEQFF. CDR3 DNA: TGTGCCAGCAGCTTTGGGGGCGGGAGTATTTTGGATGAGCAGTTCTTC.

This chain joins TRBV5-1 and TRBJ1-2, with D uncertain. The V end lost 4 bases, the J end lost 8 bases, and 15 bases lay between the germline ends. CDR1 is SGHRS, CDR2 YFSETQ, per germline. This CDR3 has 13 amino acids. The CDR3 region is CASSLGLPRGYTF. CDR3 nucleotides: TGCGCCAGCAGCCTAGGACTCCCCCGGGGCTACACCTTC.

This chain joins TRBV28 and TRBJ2-7; D may be TRBD2 (6 bases). The CDR3 sequence is 14 residues long. V was pared by 3 bases and J by 1 base, with 10 bases between. CDR1 and CDR2 from the germline V gene are MDHEN and SYDVKM. The CDR3 DNA sequence: TGTGCCAGCAGTTTGGGGGGAATTTCCTACGAGCAGTACTTC. Its protein product is CASSLGGISYEQYF.

The chain recombines TRBV27 with TRBJ1-2, with D possibly matching TRBD1 (6 bases). CDR1 is MNHEY and CDR2 is SMNVEV in the germline V gene (reference sequence). The germline V and J ends were trimmed by 0 bases and 4 bases, with 12 bases remaining between them. CDR3 length equals 15 residues. The CDR3 DNA follows: TGTGCCAGCAGTTTATCGCAAACAGGGACCTATGGCTACACCTTC. Protein sequence: CASSLSQTGTYGYTF.

This clone has only a few counts. The chain has TRBV5-6 and TRBJ1-2, with D maybe TRBD1 (6 bases). The V gene lost 6 bases and the J gene lost 6 bases, with 15 bases spanning the gap. The CDR3 runs to 13 residues. CDR1 SGHDT and CDR2 YYEEEE come from the germline V gene. The chain's CDR3 is CASNLGALDGYTF. DNA for the CDR3: TGTGCCAGCAACCTGGGGGCATTGGATGGCTACACCTTC.

This clone appeared a single time. The gene calls are TRBV5-6 and TRBJ1-4, with D maybe TRBD1 (5 bases). The germline V gene encodes CDR1 SGHDT and CDR2 YYEEEE. Trimming took 1 base from V and 4 from J, leaving 8 bases between them. The CDR3 consists of 14 residues. The chain's CDR3 is CASSLQGFNEKLFF. The CDR3 bases are TGTGCCAGCAGCTTGCAGGGTTTTAATGAAAAACTGTTTTTT.

This chain joins TRBV12-5 and TRBJ1-1, with unresolved D. The CDR3 is 14 amino acids. V was clipped by 6 bases and J by 1 base, with 12 bases between them. The germline CDR1 and CDR2 sequences are LGHNT and FRNRAP. This CDR3 reads CASGWRPKNTEAFF. The CDR3 bases are TGTGCTAGTGGCTGGAGGCCCAAGAACACTGAAGCTTTCTTT.

The V call is TRBV13, the J call TRBJ2-1; tentative D call: TRBD2 (5 bases). Trimming took 2 bases from V and 9 from J, leaving 11 bases between them. The CDR3 runs to 13 residues. From germline, CDR1 is PRHDT and CDR2 FYEKMQ (reference sequence). The CDR3 here is CASSLPGESEQFF. Written as DNA, the CDR3 is TGTGCCAGCAGCTTACCCGGGGAGAGTGAGCAGTTCTTC. Full variable domain (rest looked up from reference TRBV13 and TRBJ2-1): AAGVIQSPRHLIKEKRETATLKCYPIPRHDTVYWYQQGPGQDPQFLISFYEKMQSDKGSIPDRFSAQQFSDYHSELNMSSLELGDSALYFCASSLPGESEQFFGPGTRLTVL.

The chain is built from TRBV7-8 and TRBJ2-3; tentatively, D is TRBD1 (5 bases). V was shortened by 8 bases and J by 1 base, with 10 bases between the two germline ends. CDR3 length: 13 residues. Germline CDR1 reads SGHVS; CDR2 reads FQNEAQ. DNA of the CDR3: TGTGCCAGCGGGCAGGGCGGCACAGATACGCAGTATTTT. It is translated as CASGQGGTDTQYF.

The J gene is TRBJ1-3, the V gene TRBV6-5, with D maybe TRBD1 (6 bases). The V and J ends lost 5 bases and 7 bases respectively, with 12 bases between them. Germline V lookup: CDR1 MNHEY, CDR2 SVGAGI. This CDR3 has 13 amino acids. The CDR3 here is CASSRTDQNTIYF. CDR3 nucleotides: TGTGCCAGCAGTCGGACAGACCAGAACACCATATATTTT.

This clone came up once. This chain links TRBV7-3 with TRBJ2-4, with a tentative D call TRBD1 (6 bases). The germline gives CDR1 SGHTA, CDR2 FQGTGA. V was clipped by 1 base and J by 0 bases, with 19 bases between them. The CDR3 is made up of 19 amino acids. CDR3 nucleotide sequence: TGTGCCAGCAGCTTAAATTCGACAGGAGCTCCCCTAGCCAAAAACATTCAGTACTTC. Protein sequence: CASSLNSTGAPLAKNIQYF. Filled out from reference TRBV7-3 and TRBJ2-4, the complete variable domain reads GAGVSQTPSNKVTEKGKYVELRCDPISGHTALYWYRQSLGQGPEFLIYFQGTGAADDSGLPNDRFFAVRPEGSVSTLKIQRTERGDSAVYLCASSLNSTGAPLAKNIQYFGAGTRLSVL.

CDR3 protein: CASRKRDNYGYTF. CDR3 bases: TGTGCCAGCAGAAAGCGGGACAACTATGGCTACACCTTC. V gene TRBV6-5 combines with J gene TRBJ1-2, with D perhaps TRBD1 (5 bases). Germline V CDR1 and CDR2: MNHEY, SVGAGI. The CDR3 extends over 13 amino acids. V lost 6 bases and J lost 2, with 10 bases in between.

Only one count was recorded for this clone. Other DNA sequences in the same sample also yield this CDR3. The chain recombines TRBV5-1 with TRBJ2-1; 12 nucleotides match TRBD2. Germline values: CDR1 SGHRS, CDR2 YFSETQ. V was pared by 0 bases and J by 4 bases, with 5 bases of the junction left unmatched. The CDR3 is made up of 17 amino acids. This chain's CDR3 is CASSLAASGGVYNEQFF. For the CDR3, the DNA is TGCGCCAGCAGCTTGGCCGCTAGCGGGGGGGTTTACAATGAGCAGTTCTTC.

The chain employs TRBV5-1 and TRBJ2-7; D is ambiguous. Germline assignment: CDR1 SGHRS and CDR2 YFSETQ. The V gene lost 0 bases and the J gene lost 2 bases, with 9 bases spanning the gap. The CDR3 covers 14 residues. The CDR3: CASSLDRATYEQYF. The CDR3 bases are TGCGCCAGCAGCTTGGATCGAGCGACCTACGAGCAGTACTTC.

In DNA, the CDR3 is TGTGCCAGCAGTTCTCAGGGGGGAACTGTCACAGATACGCAGTATTTT. This codes for CASSSQGGTVTDTQYF. The J gene is TRBJ2-3, the V gene TRBV6-2 or TRBV6-3; perhaps TRBD1 as D (7 bases). The CDR3 spans 16 residues. CDR1 is MNHEY and CDR2 is SVGEGT in the germline V gene. Between the trimmed V and J ends, which lost 4 bases and 2 bases, there was a span of 16 bases.

The genes are TRBV6-5 and TRBJ1-1, with TRBD1 identical over 9 bases. CDR3 size: 15 residues. Germline V CDR1 and CDR2: MNHEY, SVGAGI. Losses at the gene ends were 4 bases for V and 7 bases for J; bases not matched to a gene: 10. CDR3 sequence: CASSSPGQGKVEAFF. CDR3 nucleotide sequence: TGTGCCAGCAGTTCACCGGGACAGGGTAAGGTTGAAGCTTTCTTT.

This clone has just one count. This rearrangement joins TRBV24-1 to TRBJ2-3, with 9 bases fitting TRBD2. The CDR3 loop spans 13 amino acids. Germline V gene sequence: CDR1 KGHDR, CDR2 SFDVKD. The DNA of the CDR3 is TGTGCGTCCGGACTAGCGCAAACAGATACGCAGTATTTT. Amino acid sequence: CASGLAQTDTQYF.

J is TRBJ2-1 and V is TRBV29-1, with 8 bases identical to TRBD2. V gave up 6 bases and J gave up 7 bases; unmatched junction bases: 8. From germline, CDR1 is SQVTM and CDR2 ANQGSEA. The CDR3 consists of 13 residues. The CDR3 is CSVRLAPGNEQFF. The CDR3 DNA reads TGCAGCGTACGACTAGCGCCGGGGAATGAGCAGTTCTTC.

V gene TRBV6-5 combines with J gene TRBJ1-6; D may be TRBD1 (6 bases). Germline V gene sequence: CDR1 MNHEY, CDR2 SVGAGI. The CDR3 is 14 amino acids. In DNA form, the CDR3 reads TGTGCTACCACCGGGACACATGGGAATTCACCCCTCCACTTT. Translating it yields CATTGTHGNSPLHF.

This clone was seen just once. This chain links TRBV11-3 with TRBJ2-1; D not resolved. Trimming removed 1 base at V and 9 bases at J, with 7 bases between. CDR1 is SGHNT, CDR2 YENEEA, per germline. The CDR3 covers 12 residues. The CDR3 loop is CASSLGDFEQFF. CDR3 nucleotides: TGTGCCAGCAGCTTAGGAGACTTTGAGCAGTTCTTC. Using reference TRBV11-3 and TRBJ2-1 for the parts outside the CDR3, the full variable domain is EAGVVQSPRYKIIEKKQPVAFWCNPISGHNTLYWYLQNLGQGPELLIRYENEEAVDDSQLPKDRFSAERLKGVDSTLKIQPAELGDSAVYLCASSLGDFEQFFGPGTRLTVL.

The rearrangement joins TRBV12-2 to TRBJ2-5; whether TRBD2, the table's D call, matches the DNA was not checked. TRBV12-2 is a pseudogene. The CDR3 length is 17 residues. The CDR3 region is CASRRRIPSADSETQYF. CDR3 nucleotides: TGTGCAAGTCGCCGAAGAATTCCTAGCGCGGATAGCGAGACCCAGTACTTC.